This T cell receptor (beta chain) was obtained from a study of molecular identifiers for immune sequencing clone quantification. The wider study: Replicate experiments took RNA from around 18,000 or 91,000 naive CD8 cells, divided it five ways and sequenced four.

Libraries of naive CD8 cells were prepared from approximately 20,000 to 1,000,000 sorted cells using 10%, 30% or 50% RNA. V shed 1 base and J 1 base; nucleotides not matched to a gene: 6. The length of the CDR3 is 18 residues. Germline V gene sequence: CDR1 SGHVS, CDR2 FQNEAQ. This clonotype was observed many times. Libraries of bulk TCR were made by previously described methods (with listed TCR primers). Each CDR3 protein is one row after TCRdb ran MiXCR on the PCR reads. In the table there are over 600,000 distinct CDR3 sequences, just under 20% of which are singletons. The V call is TRBV7-8, the J call TRBJ2-3, with 12 bases matching TRBD2. Sequenced sample: naive CD8+ T cells from blood, with Jurkat cell RNA spiked in. Stated subset: FACS-sorted CD8+CD4-CCR7+CD45RA+ naive T cells. This receptor was identified in a human donor in good health. Some libraries in this study had Jurkat cell RNA spiked in. CDR3 loop: CASSLGLAGGRGTDTQYF. Written as DNA, the CDR3 is TGTGCCAGCAGCTTAGGTCTAGCGGGGGGGCGGGGCACAGATACGCAGTATTTT.